This TCR beta chain was found in a study of tumor-infiltrating lymphocytes in oesophageal squamous cell carcinoma. This CDR3 region has 14 residues. The germline CDR1 and CDR2 sequences are MDHEN and SYDVKM. V was pared by 7 bases and J by 5 bases, with 17 bases between. TCRdb reprocessed the PCR reads via MiXCR and lists one record per CDR3 protein. Among about 15,000 distinct CDR3 sequences listed, almost 50% were seen once. The V gene is TRBV28, the J gene TRBJ1-1; D is possibly TRBD1 (6 bases). Sequencing used blood. The TCR was taken from a male donor with esophageal squamous cell carcinoma. The CDR3 DNA sequence: TGTGCCAGCAAAGGGGGGGTGCCTAGGACTGAAGCTTTCTTT. Residues: CASKGGVPRTEAFF.